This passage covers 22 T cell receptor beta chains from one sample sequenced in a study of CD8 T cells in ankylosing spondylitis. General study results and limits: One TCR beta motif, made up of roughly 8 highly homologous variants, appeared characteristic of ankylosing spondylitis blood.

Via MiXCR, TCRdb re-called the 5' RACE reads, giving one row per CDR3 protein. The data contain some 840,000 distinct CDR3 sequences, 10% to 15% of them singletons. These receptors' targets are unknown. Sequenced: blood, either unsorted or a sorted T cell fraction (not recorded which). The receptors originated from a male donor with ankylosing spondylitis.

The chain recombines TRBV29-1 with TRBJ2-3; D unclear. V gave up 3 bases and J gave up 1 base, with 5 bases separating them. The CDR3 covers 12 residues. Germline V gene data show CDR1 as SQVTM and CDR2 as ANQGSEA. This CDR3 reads CSVEFGTDTQYF. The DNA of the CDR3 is TGCAGCGTTGAGTTTGGCACAGATACGCAGTATTTT.

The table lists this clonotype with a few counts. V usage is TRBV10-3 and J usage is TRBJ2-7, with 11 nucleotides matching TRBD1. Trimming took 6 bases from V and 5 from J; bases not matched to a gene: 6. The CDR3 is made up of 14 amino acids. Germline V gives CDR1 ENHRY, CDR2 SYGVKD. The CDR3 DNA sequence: TGTGCCATCAGCGAGGACAGGGGGCTTAACGAGCAGTACTTC. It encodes CAISEDRGLNEQYF.

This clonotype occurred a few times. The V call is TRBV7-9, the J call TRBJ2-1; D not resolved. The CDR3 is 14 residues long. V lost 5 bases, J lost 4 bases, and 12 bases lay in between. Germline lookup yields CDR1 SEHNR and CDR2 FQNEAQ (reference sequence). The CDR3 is CASSPEAPYNEQFF. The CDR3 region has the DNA TGTGCCAGCAGCCCTGAAGCGCCTTACAATGAGCAGTTCTTC. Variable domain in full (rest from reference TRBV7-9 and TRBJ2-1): DTGVSQNPRHKITKRGQNVTFRCDPISEHNRLYWYRQTLGQGPEFLTYFQNEAQLEKSRLLSDRFSAERPKGSFSTLEIQRTEQGDSAMYLCASSPEAPYNEQFFGPGTRLTVL.

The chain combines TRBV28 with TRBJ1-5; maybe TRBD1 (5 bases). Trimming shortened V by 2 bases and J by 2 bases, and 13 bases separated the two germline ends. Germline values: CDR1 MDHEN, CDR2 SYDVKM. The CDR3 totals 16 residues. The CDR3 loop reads CASSLGGSWGNQPQHF. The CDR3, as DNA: TGTGCCAGCAGTTTAGGGGGGTCTTGGGGCAATCAGCCCCAGCATTTT.

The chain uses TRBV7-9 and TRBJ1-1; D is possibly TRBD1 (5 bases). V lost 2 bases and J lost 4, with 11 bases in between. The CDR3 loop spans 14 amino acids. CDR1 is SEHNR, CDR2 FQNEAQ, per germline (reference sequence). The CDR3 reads CASSLNQGVTEAFF. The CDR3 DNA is TGTGCCAGCAGCTTAAATCAAGGGGTCACTGAAGCTTTCTTT.

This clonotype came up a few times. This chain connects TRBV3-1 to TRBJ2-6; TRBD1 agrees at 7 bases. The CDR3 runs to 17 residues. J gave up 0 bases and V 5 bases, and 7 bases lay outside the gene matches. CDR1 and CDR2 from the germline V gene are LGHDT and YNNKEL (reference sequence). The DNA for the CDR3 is TGTGCCAGCAGCTTTGCCGGGACAGCCTCTGGGGCCAACGTCCTGACTTTC. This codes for CASSFAGTASGANVLTF.

CDR3 nucleotide sequence: TGTGCCAGCACCGAGGTGGGGGGTCAGCCCCAGCATTTT. Protein: CASTEVGGQPQHF. The rearrangement uses TRBV28 and TRBJ1-5, with TRBD1 as a possible D gene (5 bases). V lost 7 bases and J 6 bases, leaving 13 bases between the germline ends. This CDR3 contains 13 residues. Germline CDR1 is MDHEN and CDR2 is SYDVKM.

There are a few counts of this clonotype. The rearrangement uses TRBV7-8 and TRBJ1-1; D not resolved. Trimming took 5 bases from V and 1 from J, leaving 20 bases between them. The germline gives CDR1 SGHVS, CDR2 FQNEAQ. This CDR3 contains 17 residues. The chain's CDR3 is CASSPRSSLMRNTEAFF. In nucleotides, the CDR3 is TGTGCCAGCAGCCCAAGGTCCAGCCTAATGCGGAACACTGAAGCTTTCTTT. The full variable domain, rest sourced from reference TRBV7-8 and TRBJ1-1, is GAGVSQSPRYKVAKRGQDVALRCDPISGHVSLFWYQQALGQGPEFLTYFQNEAQLDKSGLPSDRFFAERPEGSVSTLKIQRTQQEDSAVYLCASSPRSSLMRNTEAFFGQGTRLTVV.

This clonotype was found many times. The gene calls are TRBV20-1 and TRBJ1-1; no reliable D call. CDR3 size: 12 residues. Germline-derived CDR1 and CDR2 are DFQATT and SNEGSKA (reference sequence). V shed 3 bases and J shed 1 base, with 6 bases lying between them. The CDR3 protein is CSARSGNTEAFF. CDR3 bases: TGCAGTGCTAGGTCAGGGAACACTGAAGCTTTCTTT.

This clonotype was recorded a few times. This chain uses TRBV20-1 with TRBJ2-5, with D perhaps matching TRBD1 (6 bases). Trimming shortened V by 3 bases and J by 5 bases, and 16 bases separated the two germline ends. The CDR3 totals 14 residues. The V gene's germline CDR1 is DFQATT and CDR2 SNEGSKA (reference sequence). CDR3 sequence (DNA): TGCAGTGCTAGTCGCACAGGGTTCGGCGAGACCCAGTACTTC. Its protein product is CSASRTGFGETQYF.

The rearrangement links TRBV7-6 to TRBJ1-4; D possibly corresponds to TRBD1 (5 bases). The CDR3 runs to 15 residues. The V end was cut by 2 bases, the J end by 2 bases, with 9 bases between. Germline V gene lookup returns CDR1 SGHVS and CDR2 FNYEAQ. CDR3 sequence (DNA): TGTGCCAGCAGCTTATCAGGGAGGACTAATGAAAAACTGTTTTTT. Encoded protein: CASSLSGRTNEKLFF.

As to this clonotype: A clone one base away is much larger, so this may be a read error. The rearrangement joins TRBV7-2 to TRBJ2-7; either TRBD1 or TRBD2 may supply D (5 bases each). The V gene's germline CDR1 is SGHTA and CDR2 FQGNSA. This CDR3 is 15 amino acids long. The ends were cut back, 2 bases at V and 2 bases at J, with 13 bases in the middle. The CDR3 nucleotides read TGTGCCAGCAGCTTATCGGGACGGGGAACCTACGAGCAGTACTTC. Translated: CASSLSGRGTYEQYF.

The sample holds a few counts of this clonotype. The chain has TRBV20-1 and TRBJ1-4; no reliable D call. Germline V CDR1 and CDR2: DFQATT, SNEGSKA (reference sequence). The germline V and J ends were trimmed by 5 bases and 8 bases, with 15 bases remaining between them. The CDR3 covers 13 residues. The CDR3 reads CSASTAVGEKLFF. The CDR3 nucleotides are TGCAGTGCTTCCACCGCGGTAGGGGAAAAACTGTTTTTT.

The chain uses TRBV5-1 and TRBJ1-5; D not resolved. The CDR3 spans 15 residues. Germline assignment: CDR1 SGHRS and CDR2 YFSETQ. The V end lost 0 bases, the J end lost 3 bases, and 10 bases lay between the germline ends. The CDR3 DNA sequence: TGCGCCAGCAGCTTGGGCCCCGTTAACAATCAGCCCCAGCATTTT. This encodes CASSLGPVNNQPQHF.

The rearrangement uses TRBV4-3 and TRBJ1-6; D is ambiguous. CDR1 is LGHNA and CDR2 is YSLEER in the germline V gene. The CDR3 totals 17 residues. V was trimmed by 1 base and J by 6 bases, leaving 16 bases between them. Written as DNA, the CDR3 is TGCGCCAGCAGCCAAGGGCCGGAGACGATCATTAATTCACCCCTCCACTTT. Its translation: CASSQGPETIINSPLHF.

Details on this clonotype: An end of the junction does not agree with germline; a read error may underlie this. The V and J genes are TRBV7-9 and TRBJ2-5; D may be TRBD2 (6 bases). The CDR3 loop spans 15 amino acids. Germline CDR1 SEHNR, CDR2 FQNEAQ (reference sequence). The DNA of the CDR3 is TGTGCCAGCAGCTTAGCCTTAGCGGACCAGGAGACCCAGTACTTC. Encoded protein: CASSLALADQETQYF.

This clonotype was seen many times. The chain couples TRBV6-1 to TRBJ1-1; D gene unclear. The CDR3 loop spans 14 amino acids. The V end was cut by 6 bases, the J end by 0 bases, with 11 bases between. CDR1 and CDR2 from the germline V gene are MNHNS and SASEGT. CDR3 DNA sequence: TGTGCCAGCAGCCCGACCCGCCTGAACACTGAAGCTTTCTTT. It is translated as CASSPTRLNTEAFF.

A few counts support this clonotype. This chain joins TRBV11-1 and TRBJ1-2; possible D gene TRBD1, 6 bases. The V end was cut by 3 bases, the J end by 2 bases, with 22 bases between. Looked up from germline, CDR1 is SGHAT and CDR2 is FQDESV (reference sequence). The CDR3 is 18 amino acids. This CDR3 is CASSFGRSGDNKNYGYTF. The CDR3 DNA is TGTGCCAGCAGCTTTGGGAGATCCGGGGACAACAAAAACTATGGCTACACCTTC.

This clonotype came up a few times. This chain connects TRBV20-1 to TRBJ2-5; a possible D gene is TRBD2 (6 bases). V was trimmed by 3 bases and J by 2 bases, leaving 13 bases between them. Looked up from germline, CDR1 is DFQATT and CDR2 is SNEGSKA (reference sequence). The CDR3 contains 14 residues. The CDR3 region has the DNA TGCAGTGCTAGGGCGGGACGTTCGCAAGAGACCCAGTACTTC. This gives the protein CSARAGRSQETQYF.

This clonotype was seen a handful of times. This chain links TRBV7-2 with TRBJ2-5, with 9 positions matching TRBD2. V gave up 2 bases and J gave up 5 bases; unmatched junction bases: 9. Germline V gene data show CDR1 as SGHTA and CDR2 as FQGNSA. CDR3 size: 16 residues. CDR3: CASSLTPGSGSETQYF. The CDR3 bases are TGTGCCAGCAGCTTAACCCCCGGTAGCGGGAGTGAGACCCAGTACTTC.

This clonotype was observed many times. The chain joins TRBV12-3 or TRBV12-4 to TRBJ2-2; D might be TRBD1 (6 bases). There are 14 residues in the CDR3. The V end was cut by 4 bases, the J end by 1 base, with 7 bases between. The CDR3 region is CASSSQGNTGELFF. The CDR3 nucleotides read TGTGCCAGCAGTTCACAGGGGAACACCGGGGAGCTGTTTTTT.

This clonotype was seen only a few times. CDR3 residues: CASSSRTLNNEQFF. The CDR3 bases are TGCGCCAGCAGCTCTAGGACCCTTAACAATGAGCAGTTCTTC. The J gene is TRBJ2-1, the V gene TRBV5-1; D remains ambiguous. This CDR3 contains 14 residues. Germline CDR1 is SGHRS and CDR2 is YFSETQ. Deletions cut 3 bases from V and 5 bases from J, with 12 bases between.